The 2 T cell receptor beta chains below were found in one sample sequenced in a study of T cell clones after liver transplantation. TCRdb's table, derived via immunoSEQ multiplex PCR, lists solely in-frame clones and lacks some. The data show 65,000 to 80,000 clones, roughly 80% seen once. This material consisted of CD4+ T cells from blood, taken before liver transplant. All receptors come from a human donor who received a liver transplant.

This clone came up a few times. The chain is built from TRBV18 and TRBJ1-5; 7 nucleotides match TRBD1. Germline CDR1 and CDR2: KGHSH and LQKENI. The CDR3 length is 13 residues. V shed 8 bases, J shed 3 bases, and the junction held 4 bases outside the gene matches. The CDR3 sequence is CASQGQYNQPQHF. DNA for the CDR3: TGTGCCAGCCAGGGACAGTACAATCAGCCCCAGCATTTT.

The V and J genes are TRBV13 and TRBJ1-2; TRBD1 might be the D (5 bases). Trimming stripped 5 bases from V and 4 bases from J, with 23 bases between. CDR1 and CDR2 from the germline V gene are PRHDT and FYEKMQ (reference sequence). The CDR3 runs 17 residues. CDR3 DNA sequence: TGTGCCAGCAGCCCGCCCTATCTCAGGGAATTGTCCTATGGCTACACCTTC. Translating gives CASSPPYLRELSYGYTF.